Below, one T cell receptor beta chain is given with its context. The sample originates from a study of blood T cell repertoires in COVID-19. Method: immunoSEQ multiplex PCR; TCRdb's copy keeps in-frame clones and lacks some. The sample holds around 220,000 clones, about 80% seen once. Input material: peripheral blood. The clonotype was recovered from an elderly woman with COVID-19, enrolled during active disease.

CDR3: CASSPGVYEQYF. The CDR3 DNA follows: TGTGCCAGCAGCCCCGGGGTCTACGAGCAGTACTTC. The V gene is TRBV11-2, the J gene TRBJ2-7, with a weak D call TRBD2 (5 bases). The V and J ends lost 5 bases and 3 bases respectively, with 8 bases between them. The CDR3 runs to 12 residues. Germline lookup yields CDR1 SGHAT and CDR2 FQNNGV.